Listed below are T cell receptor beta chains from one sample, sequenced in a study of cytomegalovirus exposure and HLA in healthy donors. The method was immunoSEQ multiplex PCR; TCRdb's version includes in-frame clones alone and lacks a portion of them. The sample has 90,000 to 130,000 clones, 80% seen once. The sequencing input was PBMCs. These receptors all come from an older woman in good health and CMV-seropositive. The CDR3 runs from the conserved cysteine through the conserved F or W. D genes are given only for firm matches. The size field is filled for only some rows; it gives once, few, many or a size class.

size: .
D: .
J: TRBJ1-3
V: TRBV7-6
length: 15
CDR3: CASSQPATKGNTIYF
DNA: TGTGCCAGCAGCCAACCTGCTACGAAAGGAAACACCATATATTTT

size: .
D: .
J: TRBJ1-4
V: TRBV15
length: 16
CDR3: CATSRDLGGVQEKLFF
DNA: TGTGCCACCAGCAGAGATCTGGGGGGGGTTCAAGAAAAACTGTTTTTT

size: .
D: .
J: TRBJ2-5
V: TRBV5-1
length: 16
CDR3: CASSLGSGLLQETQYF
DNA: TGCGCCAGCAGCTTGGGGTCGGGACTGCTCCAAGAGACCCAGTACTTC

size: .
D: TRBD1
J: TRBJ1-4
V: TRBV27
length: 15
CDR3: CASSGSGGFGEKLFF
DNA: TGTGCCAGCAGTGGCTCAGGGGGGTTCGGTGAAAAACTGTTTTTT

size: .
D: .
J: TRBJ1-1
V: TRBV27
length: 12
CDR3: CASSLTGGEAFF
DNA: TGTGCCAGCAGTTTAACCGGGGGTGAAGCTTTCTTT

size: .
D: TRBD1
J: TRBJ1-3
V: TRBV7-9
length: 16
CDR3: CSSSLIARGSGNTIYF
DNA: TGTTCCAGCAGCTTAATCGCCAGGGGGTCCGGAAACACCATATATTTT

size: .
D: TRBD1
J: TRBJ1-2
V: TRBV28
length: 13
CDR3: CASSLGQGYGYTF
DNA: TGTGCCAGCAGTTTAGGACAGGGATATGGCTACACCTTC

size: .
D: .
J: TRBJ2-1
V: TRBV18
length: 12
CDR3: CASSPDSNEQFF
DNA: TGTGCCAGCTCACCGGACAGCAATGAGCAGTTCTTC

size: once
D: TRBD1
J: TRBJ1-3
V: TRBV23-1
length: 16
CDR3: CASMRRGQGDGNTIYF
DNA: TGCGCCAGCATGCGCCGGGGACAGGGGGATGGAAACACCATATATTTT

size: .
D: .
J: TRBJ1-1
V: TRBV28
length: 21
CDR3: CASSLWRLLKGGIRRDTEAFF
DNA: TGTGCCAGCAGTTTATGGCGACTTCTGAAGGGGGGGATTAGGAGGGACACTGAAGCTTTCTTT

size: .
D: .
J: TRBJ1-4
V: TRBV28
length: 14
CDR3: CASSSGGEDEKLFF
DNA: TGTGCCAGCAGTTCGGGAGGGGAGGATGAAAAACTGTTTTTT

size: .
D: .
J: TRBJ2-5
V: TRBV9
length: 15
CDR3: CASSENGQNQETQYF
DNA: TGTGCCAGCAGCGAGAACGGACAGAACCAAGAGACCCAGTACTTC

size: .
D: .
J: TRBJ2-3
V: TRBV6-1
length: 13
CDR3: CASSFRPADTQYF
DNA: TGTGCCAGCAGTTTTCGCCCGGCAGATACGCAGTATTTT

size: few
D: TRBD1
J: TRBJ1-1
V: TRBV10-3
length: 12
CDR3: CATRQGDTEAFF
DNA: TGTGCCACCAGACAGGGAGACACTGAAGCTTTCTTT

size: .
D: TRBD1
J: TRBJ2-2
V: TRBV5-1
length: 15
CDR3: CASSEQGVGTGELFF
DNA: TGCGCCAGCAGCGAACAGGGGGTGGGCACCGGGGAGCTGTTTTTT

size: .
D: TRBD2
J: TRBJ2-7
V: TRBV27
length: 19
CDR3: CASSFRFGFVSGSFYEQYF
DNA: TGTGCCAGCAGTTTTCGGTTTGGGTTTGTTAGCGGGAGTTTTTACGAGCAGTACTTC

size: .
D: TRBD2
J: TRBJ2-7
V: TRBV4-2
length: 17
CDR3: CASSHLWGTSGVGEQYF
DNA: TGTGCCAGCAGCCACCTCTGGGGGACTAGCGGAGTCGGCGAGCAGTACTTC

size: .
D: .
J: TRBJ2-1
V: TRBV2
length: 12
CDR3: CASSDRGNEQFF
DNA: TGTGCCAGCAGTGACAGGGGAAATGAGCAGTTCTTC

size: .
D: .
J: TRBJ1-1
V: TRBV19
length: 14
CDR3: CASSPTRTNQGAFF
DNA: TGTGCCAGTAGTCCTACCCGGACGAACCAGGGAGCTTTCTTT

size: .
D: TRBD2
J: TRBJ2-1
V: TRBV4-2
length: 16
CDR3: CASSRGTSGGPNEQFF
DNA: TGTGCCAGCAGCCGCGGGACTAGCGGGGGCCCGAATGAGCAGTTCTTC

size: .
D: .
J: TRBJ2-1
V: TRBV28
length: 15
CDR3: CASNSWGDSYNEQFF
DNA: TGTGCCAGCAATTCGTGGGGGGACTCCTACAATGAGCAGTTCTTC

size: .
D: TRBD2
J: TRBJ2-3
V: TRBV27
length: 13
CDR3: CASSLRGGDTQYF
DNA: TGTGCCAGCAGTTTACGGGGGGGAGATACGCAGTATTTT

size: once
D: TRBD2
J: TRBJ2-1
V: TRBV28
length: 17
CDR3: CASSPPLGLAGNNEQFF
DNA: TGTGCCAGCAGTCCCCCCCTCGGACTAGCGGGCAACAATGAGCAGTTCTTC

size: .
D: .
J: TRBJ2-7
V: TRBV4-1
length: 16
CDR3: CASSQALGISGREQYF
DNA: TGCGCCAGCAGCCAAGCTCTCGGGATAAGCGGAAGGGAGCAGTACTTC

size: .
D: .
J: TRBJ1-1
V: TRBV27
length: 14
CDR3: CASKPKRENTEAFF
DNA: TGTGCCAGCAAACCAAAGAGGGAGAACACTGAAGCTTTCTTT

size: .
D: .
J: TRBJ2-7
V: TRBV14
length: 18
CDR3: CASSQRKPGSSFSDEQYF
DNA: TGTGCCAGCAGCCAAAGAAAGCCAGGGTCTTCATTTTCGGACGAGCAGTACTTC

size: .
D: TRBD2
J: TRBJ2-3
V: TRBV5-4
length: 15
CDR3: CASSPRASGRDTQYF
DNA: TGTGCCAGCAGCCCGAGGGCTAGCGGGAGGGATACGCAGTATTTT

size: .
D: TRBD1
J: TRBJ1-2
V: TRBV28
length: 14
CDR3: CASSPIRDSPGYTF
DNA: TGTGCCAGCAGTCCAATCCGGGACAGCCCTGGCTACACCTTC

size: few
D: .
J: TRBJ2-3
V: TRBV18
length: 18
CDR3: CASSPPWSSGISTDTQYF
DNA: TGTGCCAGCTCACCACCGTGGTCATCAGGGATTAGCACAGATACGCAGTATTTT

size: .
D: TRBD2
J: TRBJ2-1
V: TRBV5-1
length: 16
CDR3: CASSLLASGSRNEQFF
DNA: TGCGCCAGCAGCTTGTTAGCTAGCGGGAGTCGGAATGAGCAGTTCTTC

size: .
D: TRBD1
J: TRBJ2-7
V: TRBV5-1
length: 14
CDR3: CASSLGQGNNEQYF
DNA: TGCGCCAGCAGCTTGGGACAGGGAAACAACGAGCAGTACTTC

size: .
D: TRBD2
J: TRBJ2-1
V: TRBV2
length: 12
CDR3: CASSGTSGEQFF
DNA: TGTGCCAGCAGTGGGACTAGCGGAGAGCAGTTCTTC

size: .
D: TRBD2
J: TRBJ2-7
V: TRBV19
length: 15
CDR3: CASSIDRDYSYEQYF
DNA: TGTGCCAGTAGTATAGACCGGGACTACTCCTACGAGCAGTACTTC

size: .
D: TRBD1
J: TRBJ2-6
V: TRBV4-2
length: 21
CDR3: CASSQHTGQGAGASGANVLTF
DNA: TGTGCCAGCAGCCAGCACACAGGACAGGGGGCCGGGGCATCTGGGGCCAACGTCCTGACTTTC

size: few
D: .
J: TRBJ2-2
V: TRBV4-1
length: 12
CDR3: CASRQSPGELFF
DNA: TGCGCCAGCCGACAGTCTCCCGGGGAGCTGTTTTTT

size: .
D: TRBD1
J: TRBJ1-1
V: TRBV7-6
length: 17
CDR3: CASSIRTGGYGNTEAFF
DNA: TGTGCCAGCAGCATCCGGACAGGGGGCTATGGGAACACTGAAGCTTTCTTT

size: .
D: TRBD1
J: TRBJ1-1
V: TRBV27
length: 12
CDR3: CARYRGVTEAFF
DNA: TGTGCCAGGTACAGGGGAGTCACTGAAGCTTTCTTT

size: .
D: .
J: TRBJ2-7
V: TRBV5-1
length: 11
CDR3: CASSLNGEQYF
DNA: TGCGCCAGCAGCTTGAACGGTGAGCAGTACTTC

size: .
D: .
J: TRBJ2-1
V: TRBV19
length: 13
CDR3: CASSIDLELYQFF
DNA: TGTGCCAGTAGTATAGATCTGGAGCTATACCAGTTCTTC

size: .
D: TRBD1
J: TRBJ2-2
V: TRBV5-1
length: 16
CDR3: CASSSDRAMNTGELFF
DNA: TGCGCCAGCAGCTCAGACAGGGCAATGAACACCGGGGAGCTGTTTTTT

size: .
D: TRBD2
J: TRBJ2-1
V: TRBV13
length: 13
CDR3: CASTPGEGFEQFF
DNA: TGTGCCAGCACCCCGGGGGAGGGGTTTGAGCAGTTCTTC

size: .
D: TRBD1
J: TRBJ1-3
V: TRBV14
length: 17
CDR3: CASSRGTGFSSGNTIYF
DNA: TGTGCCAGCAGCCGCGGGACAGGGTTTAGCTCTGGAAACACCATATATTTT

size: .
D: .
J: TRBJ2-1
V: TRBV7-9
length: 13
CDR3: CASSLALGGEQFF
DNA: TGTGCCAGCAGCTTAGCGCTAGGCGGTGAGCAGTTCTTC

size: .
D: .
J: TRBJ2-3
V: TRBV6-1
length: 12
CDR3: CASSARDSTQYF
DNA: TGTGCCAGCAGTGCCAGGGATTCTACGCAGTATTTT